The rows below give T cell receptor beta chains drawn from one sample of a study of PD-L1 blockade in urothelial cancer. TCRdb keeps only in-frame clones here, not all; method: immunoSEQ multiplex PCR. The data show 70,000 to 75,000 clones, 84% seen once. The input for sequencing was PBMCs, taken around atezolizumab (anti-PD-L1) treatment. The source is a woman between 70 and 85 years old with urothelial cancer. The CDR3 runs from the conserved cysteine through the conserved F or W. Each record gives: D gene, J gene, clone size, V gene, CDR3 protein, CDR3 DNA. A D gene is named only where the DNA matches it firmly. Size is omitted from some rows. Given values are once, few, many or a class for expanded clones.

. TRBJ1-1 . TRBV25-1 CASSARVPVNTEAFF TGTGCCAGCAGTGCCAGGGTTCCCGTGAACACTGAAGCTTTCTTT
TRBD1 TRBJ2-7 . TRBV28 CASSLRGGQGRSYEQYF TGTGCCAGCAGTTTACGCGGTGGACAGGGGCGATCCTACGAGCAGTACTTC
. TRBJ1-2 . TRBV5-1 CASREQGSNYGYTF TGCGCCAGCAGGGAGCAGGGGTCTAACTATGGCTACACCTTC
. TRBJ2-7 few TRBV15 CATSRDLEEQYF TGTGCCACCAGCAGAGATTTGGAGGAGCAGTACTTC
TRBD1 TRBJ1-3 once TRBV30 CAWGLGTAGNTIYF TGTGCCTGGGGCCTTGGGACAGCTGGAAACACCATATATTTT
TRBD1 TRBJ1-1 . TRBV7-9 CASSPAGGIGFFF TGTGCCAGCAGCCCCGCAGGGGGCATCGGGTTTTTCTTT
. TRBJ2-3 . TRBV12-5 CASGYTDTQYF TGTGCTAGTGGGTACACAGATACGCAGTATTTT
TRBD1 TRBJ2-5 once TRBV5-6 CASSLDRGRGETQYF TGTGCCAGCAGCCTCGACAGGGGGCGCGGGGAGACCCAGTACTTC
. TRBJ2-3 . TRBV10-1 CATSFTRTDTQYF TGCGCCACCTCGTTCACTCGCACAGATACGCAGTATTTT
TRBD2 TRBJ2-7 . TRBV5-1 CASRTLTSGYEQYF TGCGCCAGCAGGACCTTGACTAGCGGCTACGAGCAGTACTTC
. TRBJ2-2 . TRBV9 CASSTRTRDGELFF TGTGCCAGCAGCACCAGGACGCGGGACGGGGAGCTGTTTTTT
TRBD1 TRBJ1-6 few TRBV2 CASSPDRGNSPLHF TGTGCCAGCAGTCCAGACAGGGGAAATTCACCCCTCCACTTT
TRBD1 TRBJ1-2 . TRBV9 CASSVGTGEVRGGYTF TGTGCCAGCAGCGTGGGGACAGGGGAAGTCAGAGGAGGCTACACCTTC
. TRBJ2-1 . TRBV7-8 CASSLLAVSYNEQFF TGTGCCAGCAGCTTGTTAGCGGTCTCCTACAATGAGCAGTTCTTC
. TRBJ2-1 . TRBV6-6 CASSKGPPSYNEQFF TGTGCCAGCAGTAAGGGGCCTCCCTCCTACAATGAGCAGTTCTTC
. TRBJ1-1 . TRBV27 CASSLKMSWEEAFF TGTGCCAGCAGTTTAAAGATGTCATGGGAGGAAGCTTTCTTT
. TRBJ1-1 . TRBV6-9 CASRYTTQGKGDTEAFF TGTGCCAGCAGATACACAACCCAGGGGAAAGGGGACACTGAAGCTTTCTTT
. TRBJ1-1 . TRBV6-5 CASIWEGGAFF TGTGCCAGTATTTGGGAGGGGGGAGCTTTCTTT
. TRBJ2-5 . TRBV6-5 CASSYSRGSQETQYF TGTGCCAGCAGTTACTCTCGGGGGAGCCAAGAGACCCAGTACTTC
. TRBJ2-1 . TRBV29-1 CSVVFFVGAEFF TGCAGCGTTGTTTTTTTTGTGGGAGCTGAATTCTTC
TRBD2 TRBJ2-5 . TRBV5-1 CASSLYPGLAEQETQYF TGCGCCAGCAGCTTGTACCCCGGACTAGCGGAACAAGAGACCCAGTACTTC
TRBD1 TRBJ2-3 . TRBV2 CASSVRDRAVDTQYF TGTGCCAGCAGTGTCCGGGACAGGGCTGTAGATACGCAGTATTTT
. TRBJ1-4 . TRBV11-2 CASSSYKSQGNEKLFF TGTGCCAGCAGCTCCTACAAGTCCCAGGGAAATGAAAAACTGTTTTTT
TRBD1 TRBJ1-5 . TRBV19 CASSTQGVYNQPQHF TGTGCCAGTAGTACACAGGGGGTATACAATCAGCCCCAGCATTTT
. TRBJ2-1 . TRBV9 CASSVGPASFVSYNEQFF TGTGCCAGCAGCGTAGGCCCCGCGAGTTTCGTCTCCTACAATGAGCAGTTCTTC
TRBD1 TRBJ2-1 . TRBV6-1 CASSEWDRSYNEQFF TGTGCCAGCAGCGAGTGGGACAGGTCCTACAATGAGCAGTTCTTC
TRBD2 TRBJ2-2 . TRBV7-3 CASSLVGGGMNTGELFF TGTGCCAGCAGCTTAGTCGGGGGGGGGATGAACACCGGGGAGCTGTTTTTT
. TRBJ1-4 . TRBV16 CASSQSALDRRNEKLFF TGTGCCAGCAGCCAATCGGCCCTGGACAGAAGGAATGAAAAACTGTTTTTT
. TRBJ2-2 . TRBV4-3 CASRPDFGDTGELFF TGCGCCAGCCGTCCGGACTTCGGGGACACCGGGGAGCTGTTTTTT
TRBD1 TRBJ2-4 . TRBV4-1 CASSQENRGTKNIQYF TGCGCCAGCAGCCAAGAAAACAGGGGGACCAAAAACATTCAGTACTTC
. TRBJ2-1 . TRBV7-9 CASSLGSSGSNEQFF TGTGCCAGCAGCCTAGGTTCGAGCGGCAGTAATGAGCAGTTCTTC
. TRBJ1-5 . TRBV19 CASRTSHRGGSNQPQHF TGTGCCAGTAGAACATCGCACCGAGGCGGGAGCAATCAGCCCCAGCATTTT
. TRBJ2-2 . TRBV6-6 CASSLASGNTGELFF TGTGCCAGCAGTTTGGCGTCAGGCAACACCGGGGAGCTGTTTTTT
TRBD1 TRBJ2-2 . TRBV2 CASAQGVNTGELFF TGTGCCAGCGCTCAGGGGGTGAACACCGGGGAGCTGTTTTTT
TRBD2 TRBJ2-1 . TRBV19 CASRGGVSYNEQFF TGTGCCAGTAGGGGGGGGGTATCCTACAATGAGCAGTTCTTC
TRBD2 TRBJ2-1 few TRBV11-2 CASSFSGGPADEQFF TGTGCCAGCAGCTTTAGCGGGGGGCCCGCCGATGAGCAGTTCTTC
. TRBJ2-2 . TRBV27 CASSLLRGLANTGELFF TGTGCCAGCAGTTTATTACGCGGGTTGGCGAACACCGGGGAGCTGTTTTTT
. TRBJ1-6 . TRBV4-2 CASSQEPGYSPLHF TGTGCCAGCAGCCAAGAGCCCGGTTATTCACCCCTCCACTTT
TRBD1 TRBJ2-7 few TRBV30 CAWGRQGMGEQYF TGTGCCTGGGGCCGACAGGGGATGGGCGAGCAGTACTTC
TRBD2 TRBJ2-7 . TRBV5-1 CASSPGHTGLAAYEQYF TGCGCCAGCAGCCCGGGCCATACCGGGCTAGCGGCCTACGAGCAGTACTTC
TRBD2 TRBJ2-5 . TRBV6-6 CASSFGLAGVVETQYF TGTGCCAGCAGTTTCGGACTAGCGGGGGTCGTAGAGACCCAGTACTTC
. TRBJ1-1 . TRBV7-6 CASSSEETNTEAFF TGTGCCAGCAGCTCAGAGGAAACCAACACTGAAGCTTTCTTT
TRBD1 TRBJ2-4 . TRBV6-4 CASSDPTGETHIQYF TGTGCCAGCAGTGACCCGACAGGGGAGACGCACATTCAGTACTTC
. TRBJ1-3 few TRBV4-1 CASSPNRDTVHSGNTIYF TGCGCCAGCAGCCCCAACAGGGACACGGTTCATTCTGGAAACACCATATATTTT
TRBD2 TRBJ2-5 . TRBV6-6 CASSYPVGLVQETQYF TGTGCCAGCAGTTACCCCGTGGGACTAGTCCAAGAGACCCAGTACTTC
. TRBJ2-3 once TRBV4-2 CASSKGHTRTDTQYF TGTGCCTCCTCCAAGGGACACACGAGAACAGATACGCAGTATTTT
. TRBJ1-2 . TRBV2 CASSRDTNYGYTF TGTGCCAGCAGTAGGGACACAAACTATGGCTACACCTTC
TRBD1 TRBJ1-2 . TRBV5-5 CASSLEGQGASGYTF TGTGCCAGCAGCTTGGAGGGACAGGGGGCGAGTGGCTACACCTTC
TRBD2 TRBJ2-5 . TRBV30 CAWSVSRPGLADIYQETQYF TGTGCCTGGAGTGTATCCCGTCCGGGACTAGCGGATATCTACCAAGAGACCCAGTACTTC
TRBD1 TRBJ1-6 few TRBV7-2 CASSSDRAYSPLHF TGTGCCAGCAGCTCTGACAGGGCCTACTCACCCCTCCACTTT
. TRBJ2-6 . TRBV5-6 CASSPVTLGGGGGANVLTF TGTGCCAGCAGCCCCGTCACCCTAGGAGGGGGCGGTGGGGCCAACGTCCTGACTTTC
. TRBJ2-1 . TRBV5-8 CASSLELGGISYNEQFF TGTGCCAGCAGCTTGGAACTAGGCGGCATATCCTACAATGAGCAGTTCTTC
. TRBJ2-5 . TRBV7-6 CASSLLAQETQYF TGTGCCAGCAGCCTCCTGGCCCAAGAGACCCAGTACTTC
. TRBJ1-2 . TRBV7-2 CASSLDRVLNYGYTF TGTGCCAGCAGCTTAGATCGTGTTTTGAACTATGGCTACACCTTC